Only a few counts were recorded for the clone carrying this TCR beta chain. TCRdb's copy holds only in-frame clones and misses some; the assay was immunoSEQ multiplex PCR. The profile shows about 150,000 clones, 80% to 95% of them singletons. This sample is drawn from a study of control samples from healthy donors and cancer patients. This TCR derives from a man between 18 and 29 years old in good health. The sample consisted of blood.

The CDR3 here is CASTKGLGSGNTIYF. Here the CDR3 DNA reads TGTGCCAGCACAAAGGGCCTGGGCTCTGGAAACACCATATATTTT. The rearrangement joins TRBV6-5 to TRBJ1-3, with unresolved D. The length of the CDR3 is 15 residues. V dropped 7 bases and J dropped 0 bases, with 13 bases sitting between them. Germline V gene data show CDR1 as MNHEY and CDR2 as SVGAGI.